This T cell receptor (beta chain) originates from a study of cytomegalovirus exposure and HLA in healthy donors. The PCR employed 60 Vbeta primers together with 13 Jbeta primers. This table comes from immunoSEQ multiplex PCR, and its TCRdb copy is limited to in-frame clones, with some not included. The table gives 90,000 to 120,000 clones; the top ten clones make up 0.55% to 0.6% of it. The CDR3 loop spans 14 amino acids. V was shortened by 0 bases and J by 5 bases, with 13 bases between the two germline ends. CDR1 GTSNPN and CDR2 SVGIG come from the germline V gene (reference sequence). Sequencing was performed on PBMCs. This receptor was taken from a man aged 45 to 65 in good health and CMV-seronegative. This chain links TRBV30 with TRBJ1-2, with D uncertain. CDR3 nucleotide sequence: TGTGCCTGGAGTGTTTGGGATTCGGGGTATGGCTACACCTTC. Its protein is CAWSVWDSGYGYTF.